The rows below give T cell receptor beta chains drawn from one sample of a study of Ad26.COV2.S vaccination and SARS-CoV-2 variants. Profiled with immunoSEQ multiplex PCR; TCRdb holds only in-frame clones, not every one. The table has 350,000 to 450,000 clones, around 87% seen once. Source: peripheral blood, taken in a trial of Ad26.COV2.S vaccine versus placebo. These receptors all stem from a person between 18 and 65 years old who received the Ad26.COV2.S COVID-19 vaccine or a placebo. Both conserved end residues are part of each CDR3. The order of the fields is CDR3 DNA, CDR3 protein, CDR3 length, clone size, J gene, D gene, V gene. A D gene is named only where the DNA matches it firmly. Where a row states a size, it is once, few, many or the class of an expanded clone; other rows omit it.

CDR3 DNA: TGTGCCAGCAGCTTACTAGCGGGGGCTAAATACAATGAGCAGTTCTTC
CDR3 protein: CASSLLAGAKYNEQFF
CDR3 length: 16
clone size: .
J gene: TRBJ2-1
D gene: TRBD2
V gene: TRBV7-6

CDR3 DNA: TGTGCCAGCAGCGACGACAGCTATGGCTACACCTTC
CDR3 protein: CASSDDSYGYTF
CDR3 length: 12
clone size: few
J gene: TRBJ1-2
D gene: .
V gene: TRBV6-5

CDR3 DNA: TGTGCCAGTTCACAAGGGGACTCTGGAAACACCATATATTTT
CDR3 protein: CASSQGDSGNTIYF
CDR3 length: 14
clone size: few
J gene: TRBJ1-3
D gene: .
V gene: TRBV19

CDR3 DNA: TGCGCCAGCAGTTCGACGAACCAAGGGACGACAGATACGCAGTATTTT
CDR3 protein: CASSSTNQGTTDTQYF
CDR3 length: 16
clone size: .
J gene: TRBJ2-3
D gene: .
V gene: TRBV5-1

CDR3 DNA: TGTGCCAGCAGCGACGGACAGACACTGAACACTGAAGCTTTCTTT
CDR3 protein: CASSDGQTLNTEAFF
CDR3 length: 15
clone size: .
J gene: TRBJ1-1
D gene: .
V gene: TRBV5-4

CDR3 DNA: TGCATCCTCTCCCCCCCCGGGGGAGGCCCGTGTAGTGCCTTCTTT
CDR3 protein: CILSPPGGGPCSAFF
CDR3 length: 15
clone size: .
J gene: TRBJ1-1
D gene: .
V gene: TRBV29-1

CDR3 DNA: TGTGCCAGCAGTGAGGGGTGGTCTGAAGCTTTCTTT
CDR3 protein: CASSEGWSEAFF
CDR3 length: 12
clone size: .
J gene: TRBJ1-1
D gene: .
V gene: TRBV2

CDR3 DNA: TGTGCCAGCAGCGCCGAGACCGGGACAGGGCCCTACGAGCAGTACTTC
CDR3 protein: CASSAETGTGPYEQYF
CDR3 length: 16
clone size: .
J gene: TRBJ2-7
D gene: TRBD1
V gene: TRBV5-7

CDR3 DNA: TGTGCCAGTAGTGCCCCCGGGACAGTACGTTACGAGCAGTACTTC
CDR3 protein: CASSAPGTVRYEQYF
CDR3 length: 15
clone size: .
J gene: TRBJ2-7
D gene: TRBD1
V gene: TRBV19

CDR3 DNA: TGTGCCAGCTCACCAAACAGGGGACCTATAGCCAAAAACATTCAGTACTTC
CDR3 protein: CASSPNRGPIAKNIQYF
CDR3 length: 17
clone size: .
J gene: TRBJ2-4
D gene: TRBD1
V gene: TRBV18

CDR3 DNA: TGTGCCAGCAGCTTATCCGGGACAGGGGGATATGGCTACACCTTC
CDR3 protein: CASSLSGTGGYGYTF
CDR3 length: 15
clone size: once
J gene: TRBJ1-2
D gene: TRBD1
V gene: TRBV5-5

CDR3 DNA: TGTGCCAGCAGTGGAACGAACACCGGGGAGCTGTTTTTT
CDR3 protein: CASSGTNTGELFF
CDR3 length: 13
clone size: .
J gene: TRBJ2-2
D gene: .
V gene: TRBV25-1

CDR3 DNA: TGTGCCAGCAGCCAAGGGGGGGAAAACTATGGCTACACCTTC
CDR3 protein: CASSQGGENYGYTF
CDR3 length: 14
clone size: .
J gene: TRBJ1-2
D gene: .
V gene: TRBV4-2

CDR3 DNA: TGTGCCAGCTCACCACCCCTGAGGCAGGGCCTCGAAGAGACCCAGTACTTC
CDR3 protein: CASSPPLRQGLEETQYF
CDR3 length: 17
clone size: .
J gene: TRBJ2-5
D gene: .
V gene: TRBV18

CDR3 DNA: TGTGCCAGCAGTCATAGGGGGCAGACCTATTCACCCCTCCACTTT
CDR3 protein: CASSHRGQTYSPLHF
CDR3 length: 15
clone size: .
J gene: TRBJ1-6
D gene: TRBD1
V gene: TRBV3-1/TRBV3-2

CDR3 DNA: TGTGCCAGCAGCTTGGACGGTTCCTACGAGCAGTACTTC
CDR3 protein: CASSLDGSYEQYF
CDR3 length: 13
clone size: .
J gene: TRBJ2-7
D gene: .
V gene: TRBV5-6

CDR3 DNA: TGTGCCAGCAGCTCCTCATATGAAAAACTGTTTTTT
CDR3 protein: CASSSSYEKLFF
CDR3 length: 12
clone size: .
J gene: TRBJ1-4
D gene: .
V gene: TRBV7-2

CDR3 DNA: TGTGCCAGCTCCCCTGAGGGGGTGCTCTCCTACGAGCAGTACTTC
CDR3 protein: CASSPEGVLSYEQYF
CDR3 length: 15
clone size: .
J gene: TRBJ2-7
D gene: .
V gene: TRBV6-6

CDR3 DNA: TGTGCCAGCAGTCCGGGAGATGGCTGGGATACGCAGTATTTT
CDR3 protein: CASSPGDGWDTQYF
CDR3 length: 14
clone size: few
J gene: TRBJ2-3
D gene: .
V gene: TRBV2

CDR3 DNA: TGTGCCAGCAGCCCCCGGGACAGGGGGGGGAACACCATATATTTT
CDR3 protein: CASSPRDRGGNTIYF
CDR3 length: 15
clone size: .
J gene: TRBJ1-3
D gene: TRBD1
V gene: TRBV14

CDR3 DNA: TGCGCCAGCAGCCAAGGGGACAGCACCTCCTACAATGAGCAGTTCTTC
CDR3 protein: CASSQGDSTSYNEQFF
CDR3 length: 16
clone size: .
J gene: TRBJ2-1
D gene: TRBD1
V gene: TRBV4-3

CDR3 DNA: TGTGCCAGCAGTTACTCCCGGACAGTTTACACTGAAGCTTTCTTT
CDR3 protein: CASSYSRTVYTEAFF
CDR3 length: 15
clone size: .
J gene: TRBJ1-1
D gene: .
V gene: TRBV6-5

CDR3 DNA: TGTGCCAGCAGCCAAGATTCACGGGGCTATGGCTACACCTTC
CDR3 protein: CASSQDSRGYGYTF
CDR3 length: 14
clone size: .
J gene: TRBJ1-2
D gene: .
V gene: TRBV4-2

CDR3 DNA: TGTGCCAGCAGCGTAGAAGCCGGAAACACCATATATTTT
CDR3 protein: CASSVEAGNTIYF
CDR3 length: 13
clone size: .
J gene: TRBJ1-3
D gene: .
V gene: TRBV9

CDR3 DNA: TGTGCCAGCAGTGACGTAGCGGGGGGGCCCTACGAGCAGTACTTC
CDR3 protein: CASSDVAGGPYEQYF
CDR3 length: 15
clone size: .
J gene: TRBJ2-7
D gene: TRBD2
V gene: TRBV2